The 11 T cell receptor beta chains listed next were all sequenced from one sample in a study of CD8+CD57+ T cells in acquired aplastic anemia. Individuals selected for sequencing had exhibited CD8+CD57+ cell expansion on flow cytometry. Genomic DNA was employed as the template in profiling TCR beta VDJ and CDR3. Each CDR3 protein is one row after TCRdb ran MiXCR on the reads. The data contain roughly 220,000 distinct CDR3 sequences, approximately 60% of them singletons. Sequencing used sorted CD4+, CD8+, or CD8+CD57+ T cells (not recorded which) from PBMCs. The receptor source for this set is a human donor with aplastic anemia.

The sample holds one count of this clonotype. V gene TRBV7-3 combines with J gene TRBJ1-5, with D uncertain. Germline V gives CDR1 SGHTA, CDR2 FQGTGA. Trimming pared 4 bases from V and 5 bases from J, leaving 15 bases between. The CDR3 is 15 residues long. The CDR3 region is CASSSNGGFHQPQHF. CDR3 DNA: TGTGCCAGCAGCTCCAATGGAGGTTTTCATCAGCCCCAGCATTTT.

In DNA, the CDR3 is TGTGCCAGTAGTCCGTTGGGGACAGGGGAGCACGAGCAGTACTTC. Translation gives CASSPLGTGEHEQYF. This chain joins TRBV19 and TRBJ2-7; 10 bases fit TRBD1. V shed 5 bases and J 5 bases; nucleotides not matched to a gene: 9. The germline CDR1 and CDR2 sequences are LNHDA and SQIVND (reference sequence). This CDR3 contains 15 residues. Combining the CDR3 with reference TRBV19 and TRBJ2-7 gives the whole variable domain DGGITQSPKYLFRKEGQNVTLSCEQNLNHDAMYWYRQDPGQGLRLIYYSQIVNDFQKGDIAEGYSVSREKKESFPLTVTSAQKNPTAFYLCASSPLGTGEHEQYFGPGTRLTVT.

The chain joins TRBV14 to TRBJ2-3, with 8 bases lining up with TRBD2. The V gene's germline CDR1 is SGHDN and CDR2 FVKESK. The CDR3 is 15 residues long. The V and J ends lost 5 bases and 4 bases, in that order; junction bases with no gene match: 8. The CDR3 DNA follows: TGTGCCAGCAGCATCCAAGCGGGAGTGGCAGATACGCAGTATTTT. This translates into CASSIQAGVADTQYF.

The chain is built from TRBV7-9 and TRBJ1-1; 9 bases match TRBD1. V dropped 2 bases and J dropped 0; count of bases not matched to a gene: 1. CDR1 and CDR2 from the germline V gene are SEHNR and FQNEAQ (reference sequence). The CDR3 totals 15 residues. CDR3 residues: CASSLRTGVNTEAFF. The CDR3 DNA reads TGTGCCAGCAGCTTACGGACAGGGGTGAACACTGAAGCTTTCTTT.

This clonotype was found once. The CDR3 DNA is TGTGCCACCAGCCACACTAGCGGAGGCACAGATACGCAGTATTTT. Amino acid sequence: CATSHTSGGTDTQYF. The genes are TRBV24-1 and TRBJ2-3, with 8 bases aligning to TRBD2. The CDR3 consists of 15 residues. V shed 7 bases, J shed 1 base, and the junction held 6 bases outside the gene matches. The germline gives CDR1 KGHDR, CDR2 SFDVKD.

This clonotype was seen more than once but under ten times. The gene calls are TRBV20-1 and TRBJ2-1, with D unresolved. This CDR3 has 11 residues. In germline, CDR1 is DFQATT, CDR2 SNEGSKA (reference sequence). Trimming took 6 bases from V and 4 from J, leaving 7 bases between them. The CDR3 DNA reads TGCAGTGCGCCAGTGTACAATGAGCAGTTCTTC. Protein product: CSAPVYNEQFF.

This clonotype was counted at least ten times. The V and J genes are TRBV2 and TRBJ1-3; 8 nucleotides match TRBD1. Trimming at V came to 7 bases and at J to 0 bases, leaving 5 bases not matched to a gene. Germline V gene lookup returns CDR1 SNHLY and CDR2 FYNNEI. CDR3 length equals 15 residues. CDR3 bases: TGTGCCAGCAAATCGGACAGGGCCTCTGGAAACACCATATATTTT. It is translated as CASKSDRASGNTIYF.

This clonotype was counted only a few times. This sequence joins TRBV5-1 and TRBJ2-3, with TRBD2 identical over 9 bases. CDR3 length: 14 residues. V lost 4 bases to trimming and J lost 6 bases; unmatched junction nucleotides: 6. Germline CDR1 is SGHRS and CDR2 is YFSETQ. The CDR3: CASSAGGPADTQYF. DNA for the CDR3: TGCGCCAGCAGCGCGGGGGGGCCAGCGGATACGCAGTATTTT.

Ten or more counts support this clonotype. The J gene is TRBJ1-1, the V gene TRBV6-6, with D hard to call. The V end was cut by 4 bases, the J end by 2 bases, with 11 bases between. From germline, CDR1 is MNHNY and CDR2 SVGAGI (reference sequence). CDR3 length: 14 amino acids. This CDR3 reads CASSFWTENTEAFF. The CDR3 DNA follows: TGTGCCAGCAGTTTCTGGACGGAAAACACTGAAGCTTTCTTT.

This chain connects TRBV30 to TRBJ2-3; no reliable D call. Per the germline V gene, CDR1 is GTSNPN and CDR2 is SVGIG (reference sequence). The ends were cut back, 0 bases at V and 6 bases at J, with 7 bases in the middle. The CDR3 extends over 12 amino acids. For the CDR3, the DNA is TGTGCCTGGAGTGTAACACTGGATACGCAGTATTTT. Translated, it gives CAWSVTLDTQYF.

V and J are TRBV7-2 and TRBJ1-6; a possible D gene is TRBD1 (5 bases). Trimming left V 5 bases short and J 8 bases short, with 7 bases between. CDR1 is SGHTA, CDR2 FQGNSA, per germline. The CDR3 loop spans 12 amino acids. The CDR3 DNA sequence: TGTGCCAGCAGCCTACAGGATTCACCCCTCCACTTT. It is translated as CASSLQDSPLHF.